This T cell receptor (beta chain) was sequenced in a study of cytomegalovirus exposure and HLA in healthy donors. PCR amplification relied on 60 Vbeta primers (plus 13 Jbeta primers). TCRdb keeps only in-frame clones here, not all; method: immunoSEQ multiplex PCR. The data show fewer than 100,000 clones, around four fifths seen once. Trimming took 4 bases from V and 2 from J; bases not matched to a gene: 3. This CDR3 is built from 15 residues. Germline assignment: CDR1 SGHRS and CDR2 YFSETQ. The clonotype originates from a male donor in good health and CMV-seropositive. The chain has TRBV5-1 and TRBJ2-7, with 13 bases identical to TRBD2. Sequenced material: PBMCs. The CDR3 loop is CASSGGTSGAYEQYF. In DNA form, the CDR3 reads TGCGCCAGCAGCGGCGGGACTAGCGGGGCCTACGAGCAGTACTTC.